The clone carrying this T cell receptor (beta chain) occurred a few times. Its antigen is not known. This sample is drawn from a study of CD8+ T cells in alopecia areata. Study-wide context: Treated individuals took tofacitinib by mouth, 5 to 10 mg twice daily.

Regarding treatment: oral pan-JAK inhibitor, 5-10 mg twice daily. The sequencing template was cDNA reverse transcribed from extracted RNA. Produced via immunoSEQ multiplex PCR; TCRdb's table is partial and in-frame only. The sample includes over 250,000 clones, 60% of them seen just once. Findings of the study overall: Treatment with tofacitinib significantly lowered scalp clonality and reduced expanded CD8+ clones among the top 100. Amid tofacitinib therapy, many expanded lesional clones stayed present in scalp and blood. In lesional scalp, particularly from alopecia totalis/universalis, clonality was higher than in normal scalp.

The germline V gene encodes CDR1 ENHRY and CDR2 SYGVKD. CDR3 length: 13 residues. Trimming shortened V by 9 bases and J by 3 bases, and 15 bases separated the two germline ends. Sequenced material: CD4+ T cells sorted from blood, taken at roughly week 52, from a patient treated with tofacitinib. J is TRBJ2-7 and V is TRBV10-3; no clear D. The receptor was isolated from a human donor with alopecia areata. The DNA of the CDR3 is TGTGCCATTAGCTTCTCCAGAGACTACGAGCAGTACTTC. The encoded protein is CAISFSRDYEQYF.